Below, 22 T cell receptor beta chains from the same sample are listed, as sequenced in a study of cytomegalovirus exposure and HLA in healthy donors. Sequenced by immunoSEQ multiplex PCR; TCRdb stores in-frame clones only, minus some. The sample shows 250,000 or so clones, 87% of them seen only once. Sequences were obtained from PBMCs. These receptors all come from a young man in good health and CMV-seronegative.

The chain carries TRBV11-2 and TRBJ2-7; 10 bases align to TRBD2. There are 15 residues in the CDR3. Germline-derived CDR1 and CDR2 are SGHAT and FQNNGV. V gave up 1 base and J gave up 0 bases; unmatched junction bases: 0. CDR3 nucleotide sequence: TGTGCCAGCAGCTTAGCTAGCGGGAGCTCCTACGAGCAGTACTTC. It codes for CASSLASGSSYEQYF.

This clone appeared a few times. The chain carries TRBV25-1 and TRBJ1-2; the D gene is possibly TRBD1 (5 bases). The V gene's germline CDR1 is MGHDK and CDR2 SYGVNS. The V end lost 3 bases, the J end lost 4 bases, and 9 bases lay between the germline ends. The CDR3 sequence is 13 residues long. As DNA, the CDR3 is TGTGCCAGCAGTGAGGGACTGAGCTATGGCTACACCTTC. Protein product: CASSEGLSYGYTF.

The chain carries TRBV2 and TRBJ1-5; D gene unclear. Trimming pared 0 bases from V and 6 bases from J, leaving 12 bases between. Germline V gene data show CDR1 as SNHLY and CDR2 as FYNNEI. The CDR3 is made up of 15 amino acids. The DNA for the CDR3 is TGTGCCAGCAGTGAAGCATCGGGGAAGGGTCAGCCCCAGCATTTT. It codes for CASSEASGKGQPQHF.

The chain links TRBV6-5 to TRBJ1-5, with D uncertain. Germline lookup yields CDR1 MNHEY and CDR2 SVGAGI. The CDR3 has 13 residues. The V gene lost 0 bases and the J gene lost 6 bases, with 6 bases spanning the gap. The CDR3 coding sequence is TGTGCCAGCAGTTACTCCGCAGGTCAGCCCCAGCATTTT. It codes for CASSYSAGQPQHF.

As DNA, the CDR3 is TGTGCCAGCAGTGTATCCCGGGACAGGGCCCCCTACGAGCAGTACTTC. It specifies CASSVSRDRAPYEQYF. The rearrangement links TRBV6-1 to TRBJ2-7; 9 positions match TRBD1. This CDR3 contains 16 residues. The V gene's germline CDR1 is MNHNS and CDR2 SASEGT. V trimming: 4 bases; J trimming: 2 bases; junction bases outside the gene matches: 9.

V and J are TRBV11-3 and TRBJ2-1; D possibly corresponds to TRBD2 (6 bases). The germline gives CDR1 SGHNT, CDR2 YENEEA. Between the trimmed V and J ends, which lost 1 base and 9 bases, there was a span of 16 bases. The CDR3 covers 15 residues. The CDR3 bases are TGTGCCAGCAGCTTAGTTGCTAGCGCGGGCGGTGAGCAGTTCTTC. Protein product: CASSLVASAGGEQFF.

The chain combines TRBV5-1 with TRBJ2-2; possible D gene TRBD1, 5 bases. Germline V gene data show CDR1 as SGHRS and CDR2 as YFSETQ. The CDR3 totals 14 residues. V lost 1 base, J lost 7 bases, and 11 bases lay in between. The CDR3 region is CASSLIPDSGELFF. DNA for the CDR3: TGCGCCAGCAGCTTGATTCCTGACAGCGGGGAGCTGTTTTTT.

The CDR3 nucleotides are TGTGCTAGACCAATACCACCTCATACTCCCTACGAGCAGTACTTC. Residues: CARPIPPHTPYEQYF. The chain couples TRBV12-5 to TRBJ2-7; D is uncertain. Germline V gene data show CDR1 as LGHNT and CDR2 as FRNRAP. Trimming took 9 bases from V and 2 from J, leaving 20 bases between them. This CDR3 comprises 15 residues.

This clone came up once. The rearrangement uses TRBV5-1 and TRBJ2-3; possible D gene TRBD1, 6 bases. The CDR3 has 15 residues. CDR1 and CDR2 (germline): SGHRS, YFSETQ. V lost 3 bases, J lost 2 bases, and 13 bases lay in between. The CDR3 loop is CASSSFGQPTDTQYF. The CDR3 DNA follows: TGCGCCAGCAGCTCCTTTGGACAGCCCACAGATACGCAGTATTTT.

This chain joins TRBV7-6 and TRBJ2-2; 10 bases line up with TRBD2. Looked up from germline, CDR1 is SGHVS and CDR2 is FNYEAQ. This CDR3 is built from 16 residues. V shed 3 bases and J 4 bases; nucleotides not matched to a gene: 5. As DNA, the CDR3 is TGTGCCAGCAGCTTGTTAGCGGGAGGCTTCACCGGGGAGCTGTTTTTT. It yields the protein CASSLLAGGFTGELFF.

The chain employs TRBV5-1 and TRBJ2-5; 8 nucleotides align to TRBD2. J lost 1 base, V lost 2 bases, and 1 base had no gene match. CDR3 size: 14 residues. Germline V CDR1 and CDR2: SGHRS, YFSETQ. This chain's CDR3 is CASSFSGVQETQYF. Written as DNA, the CDR3 is TGCGCCAGCAGCTTTAGCGGGGTCCAAGAGACCCAGTACTTC. Full variable domain (rest looked up from reference TRBV5-1 and TRBJ2-5): KAGVTQTPRYLIKTRGQQVTLSCSPISGHRSVSWYQQTPGQGLQFLFEYFSETQRNKGNFPGRFSGRQFSNSRSEMNVSTLELGDSALYLCASSFSGVQETQYFGPGTRLLVL.

The V call is TRBV27, the J call TRBJ2-2; TRBD2 agrees at 11 bases. The CDR3 spans 13 residues. V gave up 7 bases and J gave up 6 bases; unmatched junction bases: 1. CDR1 MNHEY and CDR2 SMNVEV come from the germline V gene (reference sequence). The CDR3 protein is CASKTSGAGELFF. CDR3 DNA sequence: TGTGCCAGCAAGACTAGCGGGGCCGGGGAGCTGTTTTTT.

V gene TRBV6-6 combines with J gene TRBJ1-4; 7 nucleotides align to TRBD1. The CDR3 contains 12 residues. Germline V gene lookup returns CDR1 MNHNY and CDR2 SVGAGI (reference sequence). With V trimmed by 11 bases and J by 5 bases, 5 bases remained unmatched. CDR3 sequence: CAVGQRNEKLFF. CDR3 DNA sequence: TGTGCCGTGGGACAGCGCAATGAAAAACTGTTTTTT.

DNA for the CDR3: TGCGCCAGCAGCCAAGCGGCTAGCGGGAGGGAGCAGTTCTTC. As protein: CASSQAASGREQFF. The chain is built from TRBV4-1 and TRBJ2-1; 11 bases agree with TRBD2. V was clipped by 1 base and J by 10 bases; unmatched bases: 3. The CDR3 extends over 14 amino acids. Germline V gives CDR1 MGHRA, CDR2 YSYEKL.

This chain uses TRBV7-9 with TRBJ2-7; maybe TRBD1 (7 bases). CDR3 length: 12 amino acids. Germline values: CDR1 SEHNR, CDR2 FQNEAQ (reference sequence). V lost 5 bases and J lost 3, with 8 bases in between. For the CDR3, the DNA is TGTGCCAGCAGCCAGGGGGGCTACGAGCAGTACTTC. Translation gives CASSQGGYEQYF.

This chain uses TRBV5-1 with TRBJ2-5, with 8 bases aligning to TRBD1. Germline CDR1 is SGHRS and CDR2 is YFSETQ. The CDR3 contains 14 residues. V lost 5 bases, J lost 4 bases, and 7 bases stayed unmatched. The DNA for the CDR3 is TGCGCCAGCAGAGTGGACAGGGCGATAGAGACCCAGTACTTC. Amino acids: CASRVDRAIETQYF. Variable domain in full (rest from reference TRBV5-1 and TRBJ2-5): KAGVTQTPRYLIKTRGQQVTLSCSPISGHRSVSWYQQTPGQGLQFLFEYFSETQRNKGNFPGRFSGRQFSNSRSEMNVSTLELGDSALYLCASRVDRAIETQYFGPGTRLLVL.

The gene calls are TRBV7-9 and TRBJ1-4; possible D gene TRBD1, 6 bases. Germline V CDR1 and CDR2: SEHNR, FQNEAQ (reference sequence). V dropped 5 bases and J dropped 6 bases, with 13 bases sitting between them. The CDR3 sequence is 14 residues long. CDR3 in amino acids: CASSTIEGDEKLFF. CDR3 in DNA: TGTGCCAGCAGCACCATTGAGGGGGATGAAAAACTGTTTTTT. The full variable domain, its missing parts supplied by reference TRBV7-9 and TRBJ1-4, is DTGVSQNPRHKITKRGQNVTFRCDPISEHNRLYWYRQTLGQGPEFLTYFQNEAQLEKSRLLSDRFSAERPKGSFSTLEIQRTEQGDSAMYLCASSTIEGDEKLFFGSGTQLSVL.

V gene TRBV7-8 combines with J gene TRBJ1-6; D remains ambiguous. From germline, CDR1 is SGHVS and CDR2 FQNEAQ. V was pared by 5 bases and J by 6 bases, with 11 bases between. CDR3 length: 14 residues. In nucleotides, the CDR3 is TGTGCCAGCAGCAGCCGGGATCTTAATTCACCCCTCCACTTT. Translation: CASSSRDLNSPLHF.

The chain links TRBV19 to TRBJ1-5; 7 bases line up with TRBD1. Trimming cost V 6 bases and J 5 bases; bases outside gene matches: 7. Germline CDR1 is LNHDA and CDR2 is SQIVND (reference sequence). This CDR3 contains 14 residues. As DNA, the CDR3 is TGTGCCAGTAGCAGACAGGGAGACGATCAGCCCCAGCATTTT. Protein sequence: CASSRQGDDQPQHF.

This rearrangement joins TRBV12-5 to TRBJ2-1; 10 nucleotides align to TRBD1. The ends lost 6 bases at V and 14 bases at J; junction bases unmatched: 10. The CDR3 has 13 amino acids. CDR1 and CDR2 (germline): LGHNT, FRNRAP. The CDR3 coding sequence is TGTGCTAGTGGCCTAAAACCCGGGACAGGGGAGTTCTTC. Amino acids: CASGLKPGTGEFF.

The gene calls are TRBV5-4 and TRBJ2-7, with TRBD1 identical over 9 bases. This CDR3 is built from 14 residues. Germline V gene data show CDR1 as SGHNT and CDR2 as YYREEE (reference sequence). V lost 3 bases to trimming and J lost 3 bases; unmatched junction nucleotides: 4. CDR3 residues: CASSSGQGYYEQYF. The CDR3 DNA reads TGTGCCAGCAGCTCGGGACAGGGTTACTACGAGCAGTACTTC.

This clone was seen ten or more times. The chain has TRBV4-3 and TRBJ1-2; no clear D gene. CDR3 length: 14 amino acids. Germline CDR1 and CDR2: LGHNA and YSLEER. Deletions cut 0 bases from V and 2 bases from J, with 7 bases between. The CDR3 DNA is TGCGCCAGCAGCCAAGATCGGGGAAACTATGGCTACACCTTC. Its protein product is CASSQDRGNYGYTF.